The entry below gives a single T cell receptor (beta chain) sequence along with its context. The antigen remains unidentified. This entry is derived from a study of Tregs in tolerant kidney transplant recipients. General observations from the study: Activated donor B cell expansion appeared to reveal the most relevant donor-specific TCRbeta repertoire. Antigen-driven expansion was suggested because donor-specific Tregs expanded more than all Tregs in tolerant patients.

The data were produced by immunoSEQ multiplex PCR, yet TCRdb's version contains in-frame clones alone and is incomplete. The table records around 98,000 clones, approximately 93% of them present only once. Sequences were derived from CD4+ T cells from blood, sampled before the transplant. This sequence originates from a human donor who received a combined kidney and bone marrow transplant.

The CDR3 sequence: CASSGTGVIGNQPQHF. CDR3 coding DNA: TGTGCCAGCAGTGGGACAGGGGTAATAGGCAATCAGCCCCAGCATTTT. The genes are TRBV6-1 and TRBJ1-5, with TRBD1 matching over 9 bases. The CDR3 is 16 amino acids. V dropped 4 bases and J dropped 2; count of bases not matched to a gene: 6. Germline assignment: CDR1 MNHNS and CDR2 SASEGT.